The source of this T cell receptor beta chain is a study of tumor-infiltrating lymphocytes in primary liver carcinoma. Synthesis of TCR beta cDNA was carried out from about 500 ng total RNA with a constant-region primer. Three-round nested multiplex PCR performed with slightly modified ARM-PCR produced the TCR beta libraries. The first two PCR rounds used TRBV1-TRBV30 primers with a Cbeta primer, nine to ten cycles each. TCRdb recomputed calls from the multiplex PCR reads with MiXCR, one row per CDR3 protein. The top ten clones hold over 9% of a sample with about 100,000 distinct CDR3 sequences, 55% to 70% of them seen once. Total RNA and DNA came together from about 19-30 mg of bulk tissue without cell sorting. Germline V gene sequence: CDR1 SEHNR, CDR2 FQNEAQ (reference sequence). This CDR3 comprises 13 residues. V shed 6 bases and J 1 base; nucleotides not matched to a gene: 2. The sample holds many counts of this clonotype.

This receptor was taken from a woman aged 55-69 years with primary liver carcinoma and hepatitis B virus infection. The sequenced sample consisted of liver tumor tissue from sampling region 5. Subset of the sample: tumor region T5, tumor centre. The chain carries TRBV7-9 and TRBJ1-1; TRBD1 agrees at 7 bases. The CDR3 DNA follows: TGTGCCAGCAGTCGGGACAGGAACACTGAAGCTTTCTTT. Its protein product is CASSRDRNTEAFF.